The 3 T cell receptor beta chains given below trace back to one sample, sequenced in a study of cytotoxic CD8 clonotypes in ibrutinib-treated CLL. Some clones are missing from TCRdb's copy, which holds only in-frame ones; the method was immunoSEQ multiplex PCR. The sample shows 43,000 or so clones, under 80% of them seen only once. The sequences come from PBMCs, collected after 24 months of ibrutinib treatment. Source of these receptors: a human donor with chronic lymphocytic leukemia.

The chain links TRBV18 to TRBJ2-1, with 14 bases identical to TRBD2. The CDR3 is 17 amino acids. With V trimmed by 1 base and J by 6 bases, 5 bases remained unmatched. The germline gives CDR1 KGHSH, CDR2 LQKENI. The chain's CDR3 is CASSPRGLAGAPNEQFF. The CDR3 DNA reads TGTGCCAGCTCACCACGGGGACTAGCGGGGGCCCCCAATGAGCAGTTCTTC.

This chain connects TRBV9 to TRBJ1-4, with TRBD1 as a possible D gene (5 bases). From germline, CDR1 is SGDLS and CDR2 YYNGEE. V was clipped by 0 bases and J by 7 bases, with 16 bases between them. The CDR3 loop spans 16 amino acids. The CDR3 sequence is CASSVGYLTRGEKLFF. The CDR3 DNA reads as TGTGCCAGCAGCGTAGGTTACCTTACGAGGGGTGAAAAACTGTTTTTT.

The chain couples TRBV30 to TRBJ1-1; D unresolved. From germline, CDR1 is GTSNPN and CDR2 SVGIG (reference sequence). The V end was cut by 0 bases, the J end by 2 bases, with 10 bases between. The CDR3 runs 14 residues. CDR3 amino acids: CAWSVRSLNTEAFF. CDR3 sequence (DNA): TGTGCCTGGAGTGTACGGTCCCTAAACACTGAAGCTTTCTTT.